These 25 T cell receptor beta chains were all obtained from the same sample, sequenced in a study of cytomegalovirus exposure and HLA in healthy donors. The PCR used 60 Vbeta and 13 Jbeta primers. Using immunoSEQ multiplex PCR, the repertoire was profiled, and TCRdb retains in-frame clones only, with some absent. In all, the sample yields about 74,000 clones. Sequenced material: PBMCs. These receptors were obtained from a female donor in good health and CMV-seropositive.

The CDR3 reads CASSMKGQRYTDTQYF. In DNA, the CDR3 is TGTGCCAGTAGTATGAAGGGGCAGCGATACACAGATACGCAGTATTTT. The J gene is TRBJ2-3, the V gene TRBV19; a weak D match, TRBD1 (5 bases). Trimming left V 3 bases short and J 2 bases short, with 15 bases between. CDR3 size: 16 residues. Germline V CDR1 and CDR2: LNHDA, SQIVND (reference sequence).

The rearrangement links TRBV5-1 to TRBJ2-1, with 7 bases that match TRBD1. J gave up 0 bases and V 4 bases, and 13 bases lay outside the gene matches. Looked up from germline, CDR1 is SGHRS and CDR2 is YFSETQ. CDR3 length equals 18 residues. For the CDR3, the DNA is TGCGCCAGCAGCCCCACAGGGGCCTCTGGACTCTCCTACAATGAGCAGTTCTTC. Protein sequence: CASSPTGASGLSYNEQFF. Full variable domain (outside the CDR3, taken from reference TRBV5-1 and TRBJ2-1): KAGVTQTPRYLIKTRGQQVTLSCSPISGHRSVSWYQQTPGQGLQFLFEYFSETQRNKGNFPGRFSGRQFSNSRSEMNVSTLELGDSALYLCASSPTGASGLSYNEQFFGPGTRLTVL.

This chain links TRBV6-1 with TRBJ1-1, with 9 bases aligning to TRBD1. CDR1 MNHNS and CDR2 SASEGT come from the germline V gene. The CDR3 runs to 15 residues. V shed 4 bases, J shed 4 bases, and the junction held 7 bases outside the gene matches. The CDR3 nucleotides are TGTGCCAGCAGTGCTAACAGGGGGCGCGGCACTGAAGCTTTCTTT. It translates to CASSANRGRGTEAFF.

V is TRBV28 and J is TRBJ2-7, with 9 bases aligning to TRBD1. With 3 bases clipped from V and 0 bases from J, the junction kept 6 bases outside the gene matches. The V gene's germline CDR1 is MDHEN and CDR2 SYDVKM. The CDR3 has 16 amino acids. Written as DNA, the CDR3 is TGTGCCAGCAGTTTCATCCCGGGACAGGGCTCCTACGAGCAGTACTTC. Amino acid sequence: CASSFIPGQGSYEQYF. Looking up the rest from reference TRBV28 and TRBJ2-7 gives the full variable domain: DVKVTQSSRYLVKRTGEKVFLECVQDMDHENMFWYRQDPGLGLRLIYFSYDVKMKEKGDIPEGYSVSREKKERFSLILESASTNQTSMYLCASSFIPGQGSYEQYFGPGTRLTVT.

The chain joins TRBV11-2 to TRBJ2-2, with D perhaps TRBD1 (6 bases). This CDR3 region has 16 residues. Trimming removed 3 bases from V and 0 bases from J, with 11 bases in between. The germline CDR1 and CDR2 sequences are SGHAT and FQNNGV. The CDR3 DNA reads as TGTGCCAGCAGCTTGGGACATTTCGCGAACACCGGGGAGCTGTTTTTT. It is translated as CASSLGHFANTGELFF.

The V gene is TRBV30, the J gene TRBJ1-2; 8 bases map to TRBD1. The CDR3 totals 14 residues. Trimming removed 1 base from V and 8 bases from J; junction bases left unmatched: 9. Germline V gene sequence: CDR1 GTSNPN, CDR2 SVGIG (reference sequence). The CDR3 region is CAWSGWQGAGGYTF. For the CDR3, the DNA is TGTGCCTGGAGTGGTTGGCAGGGGGCCGGGGGCTACACCTTC.

The rearrangement joins TRBV5-4 to TRBJ1-3; D unclear. Trimming took off 4 bases at V and 4 bases at J, with 15 bases between the two ends. The CDR3 consists of 15 residues. Germline V gives CDR1 SGHNT, CDR2 YYREEE (reference sequence). The DNA for the CDR3 is TGTGCCAGCAGCCCGGACGGAGGAGGGGGAAACACCATATATTTT. It codes for CASSPDGGGGNTIYF.

The genes are TRBV19 and TRBJ1-5, with D perhaps matching TRBD1 (6 bases). The CDR3 sequence is 16 residues long. The ends were cut back, 4 bases at V and 2 bases at J, with 15 bases in the middle. Germline CDR1 LNHDA, CDR2 SQIVND (reference sequence). The CDR3 here is CASSTQQGLGNQPQHF. CDR3 nucleotide sequence: TGTGCCAGTAGTACCCAACAGGGATTGGGCAATCAGCCCCAGCATTTT.

The V gene is TRBV9, the J gene TRBJ2-5, with 8 bases that match TRBD1. The CDR3 length is 16 residues. J was trimmed by 5 bases and V by 2 bases; bases with no gene match: 11. From germline, CDR1 is SGDLS and CDR2 YYNGEE. CDR3 in DNA: TGTGCCAGCAGCGTGCTACAGGGGGGTCTGGGGGAGACCCAGTACTTC. Translating gives CASSVLQGGLGETQYF.

The J gene is TRBJ2-3, the V gene TRBV9; D remains unclear. This CDR3 has 16 residues. V was clipped by 2 bases and J by 0 bases, with 13 bases between them. Germline V CDR1 and CDR2: SGDLS, YYNGEE. The CDR3 reads CASSVARSTSTDTQYF. CDR3 coding DNA: TGTGCCAGCAGCGTGGCGAGGAGTACTAGCACAGATACGCAGTATTTT.

This chain uses TRBV2 with TRBJ2-1, with 14 nucleotides matching TRBD2. Germline CDR1 and CDR2: SNHLY and FYNNEI. Trimming took 5 bases from V and 7 from J; bases not matched to a gene: 10. The CDR3 length is 17 residues. CDR3 in DNA: TGTGCCAGCAGTCCTAGACTAGCGGGAGGGCCTGCGAATGAGCAGTTCTTC. Its protein is CASSPRLAGGPANEQFF.

V gene TRBV9 combines with J gene TRBJ1-2, with D possibly TRBD1 on 6 matching bases. CDR1 and CDR2 from the germline V gene are SGDLS and YYNGEE. V shed 3 bases and J shed 4 bases, with 13 bases lying between them. The CDR3 spans 14 residues. CDR3 protein: CASSAAGDGYGYTF. The CDR3 nucleotides are TGTGCCAGCAGCGCAGCAGGGGATGGCTATGGCTACACCTTC.

V gene TRBV7-2 combines with J gene TRBJ2-3, with a tentative D call TRBD2 (6 bases). The CDR3 consists of 15 residues. V gave up 5 bases and J gave up 7 bases, with 19 bases separating them. Germline CDR1 and CDR2: SGHTA and FQGNSA. The CDR3 sequence: CASSTPDGTGYTQYF. CDR3 sequence (DNA): TGTGCCAGCAGCACTCCGGACGGGACTGGTTATACGCAGTATTTT.

This chain uses TRBV7-9 with TRBJ1-5; TRBD1 matches at 8 bases. The V segment lost 5 bases and the J segment 7 bases; nucleotides outside the gene matches: 10. CDR3 size: 15 residues. Looked up from germline, CDR1 is SEHNR and CDR2 is FQNEAQ (reference sequence). CDR3 region: CASSDDRGAYQPQHF. The CDR3 DNA sequence: TGTGCCAGCAGCGACGACAGGGGTGCGTACCAGCCCCAGCATTTT.

The chain uses TRBV12-2 and TRBJ2-3; no DNA check was done on the table's D call, TRBD1. TRBV12-2 is flagged as a pseudogene. This CDR3 has 20 residues. CDR3 nucleotide sequence: TGTGCAAGTCGCTTAGATACCGGGCTACCAGGGATTTCTGGCACAGATACGCAGTATTTT. This encodes CASRLDTGLPGISGTDTQYF.

The gene calls are TRBV5-1 and TRBJ2-5; D is perhaps TRBD1 (7 bases). The length of the CDR3 is 15 residues. V lost 2 bases and J 0 bases, leaving 11 bases between the germline ends. CDR1 and CDR2 from the germline V gene are SGHRS and YFSETQ. CDR3 bases: TGCGCCAGCAGCTTCAGGGGGGATAACCAAGAGACCCAGTACTTC. Translating gives CASSFRGDNQETQYF.

V usage is TRBV19 and J usage is TRBJ1-5, with D maybe TRBD1 (5 bases). The CDR3 length is 14 residues. Germline CDR1 is LNHDA and CDR2 is SQIVND (reference sequence). The V gene lost 7 bases and the J gene lost 0 bases, with 10 bases spanning the gap. The CDR3 loop reads CASKTANSNQPQHF. The CDR3, as DNA: TGTGCCAGTAAGACAGCTAATAGCAATCAGCCCCAGCATTTT.

The chain couples TRBV14 to TRBJ1-1; D gene unclear. This CDR3 has 13 amino acids. Germline V CDR1 and CDR2: SGHDN, FVKESK. Trimming took 5 bases from V and 1 from J, leaving 8 bases between them. CDR3 sequence (DNA): TGTGCCAGCAGCTATACGGGGAACACTGAAGCTTTCTTT. Translation: CASSYTGNTEAFF. The whole variable domain, filled in from reference TRBV14 and TRBJ1-1, reads EAGVTQFPSHSVIEKGQTVTLRCDPISGHDNLYWYRRVMGKEIKFLLHFVKESKQDESGMPNNRFLAERTGGTYSTLKVQPAELEDSGVYFCASSYTGNTEAFFGQGTRLTVV.

The chain is built from TRBV10-3 and TRBJ1-5; TRBD1 might be the D (6 bases). V was cut by 8 bases and J by 5 bases, with 13 bases left in between. CDR3 length: 13 amino acids. Germline CDR1 reads ENHRY; CDR2 reads SYGVKD. The CDR3 DNA reads TGTGCCATCGGGGGCGAAGGGGATCAGCCCCAGCATTTT. Translated: CAIGGEGDQPQHF.

The chain links TRBV4-3 to TRBJ2-1; TRBD2 matches at 10 bases. Unmatched junction bases numbered 4, after V lost 1 base and J lost 4 bases. The CDR3 is made up of 16 amino acids. Germline V gene sequence: CDR1 LGHNA, CDR2 YSLEER. CDR3 protein: CASSQVSSGGYNEQFF. CDR3 in DNA: TGCGCCAGCAGCCAAGTGTCTAGCGGGGGTTACAATGAGCAGTTCTTC.

The rearrangement joins TRBV5-4 to TRBJ2-2, with 11 bases that match TRBD2. Germline V lookup: CDR1 SGHNT, CDR2 YYREEE (reference sequence). The CDR3 runs 19 residues. Trimming cost V 0 bases and J 3 bases; bases outside gene matches: 10. DNA for the CDR3: TGTGCCAGCAGCTTGGGAGTTAGCGGGGGGGCCGGGTACACCGGGGAGCTGTTTTTT. Translated, it gives CASSLGVSGGAGYTGELFF.

The CDR3 region has the DNA TGTGCCAGCAGTTTGACAGGGTGGCCCACTGAAGCTTTCTTT. Its protein is CASSLTGWPTEAFF. The chain couples TRBV27 to TRBJ1-1; 7 nucleotides agree with TRBD1. The germline gives CDR1 MNHEY, CDR2 SMNVEV (reference sequence). The CDR3 loop spans 14 amino acids. V lost 3 bases to trimming and J lost 4 bases; unmatched junction nucleotides: 5.

This chain connects TRBV7-2 to TRBJ2-3, with 9 bases matching TRBD1. The germline gives CDR1 SGHTA, CDR2 FQGNSA. This CDR3 is built from 14 residues. Losses at the gene ends were 7 bases for V and 2 bases for J; bases not matched to a gene: 4. The CDR3 is CASKQGAVTDTQYF. CDR3 sequence (DNA): TGTGCCAGCAAACAGGGGGCAGTCACAGATACGCAGTATTTT. Filled out from reference TRBV7-2 and TRBJ2-3, the complete variable domain reads GAGVSQSPSNKVTEKGKDVELRCDPISGHTALYWYRQSLGQGLEFLIYFQGNSAPDKSGLPSDRFSAERTGGSVSTLTIQRTQQEDSAVYLCASKQGAVTDTQYFGPGTRLTVL.

The chain carries TRBV19 and TRBJ2-2, with D perhaps matching TRBD2 (6 bases). Trimming pared 6 bases from V and 1 base from J, leaving 12 bases between. This CDR3 contains 15 residues. The germline gives CDR1 LNHDA, CDR2 SQIVND (reference sequence). The DNA of the CDR3 is TGTGCCAGTAGGGGGGATAGCGGGAACACCGGGGAGCTGTTTTTT. Translating it yields CASRGDSGNTGELFF.

The chain employs TRBV10-2 and TRBJ1-4; possible D gene TRBD1, 6 bases. The CDR3 extends over 13 amino acids. CDR1 is WSHSY, CDR2 SAAADI, per germline. The V and J ends lost 6 bases and 4 bases respectively, with 9 bases between them. This chain's CDR3 is CASRRDNNEKLFF. The CDR3 nucleotides read TGCGCCAGCAGAAGGGACAATAATGAAAAACTGTTTTTT.